This T cell receptor beta chain emerged from a study of early T cells in non-severe SARS-CoV-2 infection. Study-level information: Unsorted whole-blood RNA was sequenced in bulk, leaving chains unpaired.

The protocol attached unique molecular identifiers to individual cDNA molecules. MiXCR, applied by TCRdb to the 5' RACE reads, yields one record per CDR3 protein. The repertoire consists of some 60,000 distinct CDR3 sequences, with under 10% occurring once and the leading ten covering under 3.5%. Findings and limits, study-wide: Using VDJdb, the matching emphasized anti-spike CD8 responses while missing private and CD4 specificities.

The V and J ends lost 5 bases and 2 bases respectively, with 19 bases between them. This CDR3 region has 17 residues. Germline lookup yields CDR1 KGHDR and CDR2 SFDVKD. This clonotype was seen a few times. Antigen unknown. The chain carries TRBV24-1 and TRBJ2-3; weak D call: TRBD2 (6 bases). This receptor was identified in an adult who was a healthcare worker with PCR-confirmed SARS-CoV-2 infection or an uninfected control (not recorded which). The sample taken for sequencing was whole blood. In nucleotides, the CDR3 is TGTGCCACCAGTGCAGTACTAGGGGCGGGAAACACAGATACGCAGTATTTT. Residues: CATSAVLGAGNTDTQYF.